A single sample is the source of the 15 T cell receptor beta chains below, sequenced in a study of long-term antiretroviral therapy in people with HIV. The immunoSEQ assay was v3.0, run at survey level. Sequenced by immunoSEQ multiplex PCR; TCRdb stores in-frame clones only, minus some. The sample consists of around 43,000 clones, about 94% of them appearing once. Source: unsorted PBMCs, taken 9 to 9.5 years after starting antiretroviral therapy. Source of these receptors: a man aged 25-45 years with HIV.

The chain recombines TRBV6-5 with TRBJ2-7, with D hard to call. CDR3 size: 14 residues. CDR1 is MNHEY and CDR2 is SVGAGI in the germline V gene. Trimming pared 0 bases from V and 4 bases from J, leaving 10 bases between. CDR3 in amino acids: CASSYSIGPYEQYV. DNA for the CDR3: TGTGCCAGCAGTTACTCGATAGGGCCGTACGAGCAGTACGTC.

CDR3 DNA sequence: TGCGCCAGCAGTGAAACCGGCAGGGCGAACACTGAAGCTTTCTTT. It is translated as CASSETGRANTEAFF. The chain employs TRBV10-1 and TRBJ1-1, with a possible D match to TRBD1 (5 bases). The germline V gene has CDR1 WNHNN and CDR2 SYGVQD (reference sequence). V was clipped by 3 bases and J by 1 base, with 12 bases between them. The CDR3 sequence is 15 residues long.

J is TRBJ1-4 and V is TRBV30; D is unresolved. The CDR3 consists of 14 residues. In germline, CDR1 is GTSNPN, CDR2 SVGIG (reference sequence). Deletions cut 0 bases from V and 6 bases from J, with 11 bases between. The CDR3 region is CAWSVLSVHEKLFF. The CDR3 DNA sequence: TGTGCCTGGAGTGTACTTAGCGTTCATGAAAAACTGTTTTTT.

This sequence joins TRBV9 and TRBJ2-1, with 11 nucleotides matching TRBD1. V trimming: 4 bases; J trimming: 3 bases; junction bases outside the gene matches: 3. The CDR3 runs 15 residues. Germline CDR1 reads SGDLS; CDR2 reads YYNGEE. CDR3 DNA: TGTGCCAGCAGCCGGGGACAGGGGGTCTACAATGAGCAGTTCTTC. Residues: CASSRGQGVYNEQFF.

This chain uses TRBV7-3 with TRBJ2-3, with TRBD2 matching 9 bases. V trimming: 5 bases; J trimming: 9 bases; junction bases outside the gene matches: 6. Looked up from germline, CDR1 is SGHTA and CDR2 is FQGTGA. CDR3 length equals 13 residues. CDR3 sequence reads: CASSPSSGETQYF. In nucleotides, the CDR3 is TGTGCCAGCAGCCCCTCTAGCGGGGAGACGCAGTATTTT.

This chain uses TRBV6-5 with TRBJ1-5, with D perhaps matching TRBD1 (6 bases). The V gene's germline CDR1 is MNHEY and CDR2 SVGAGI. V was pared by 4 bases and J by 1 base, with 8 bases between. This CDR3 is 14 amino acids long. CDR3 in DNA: TGTGCCAGCAGTTCGCAGGGGAGCAATCAGCCCCAGCATTTT. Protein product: CASSSQGSNQPQHF.

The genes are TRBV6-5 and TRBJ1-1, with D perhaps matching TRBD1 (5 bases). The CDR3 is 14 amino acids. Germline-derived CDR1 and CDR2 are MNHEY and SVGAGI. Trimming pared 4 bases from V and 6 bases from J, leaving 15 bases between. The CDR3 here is CASSSAIEGAEAFF. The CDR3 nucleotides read TGTGCCAGCAGTTCTGCCATCGAAGGGGCTGAAGCTTTCTTT.

The CDR3 DNA reads as TGTGCCAGCTCACCTGGCCAGGGGGGGTCCTACGAGCAGTACGTC. Its protein is CASSPGQGGSYEQYV. This chain joins TRBV18 and TRBJ2-7; D could derive from TRBD1 or TRBD2 (7 bases each). This CDR3 has 15 residues. CDR1 and CDR2 (germline): KGHSH, LQKENI. Deletions cut 3 bases from V and 1 base from J, with 13 bases between.

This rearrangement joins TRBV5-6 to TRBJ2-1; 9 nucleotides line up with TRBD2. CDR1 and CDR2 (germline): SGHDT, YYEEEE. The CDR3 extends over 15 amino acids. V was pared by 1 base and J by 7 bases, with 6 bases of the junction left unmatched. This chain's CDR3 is CASSLMGGGENEQFF. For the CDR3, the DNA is TGTGCCAGCAGCTTGATGGGCGGGGGGGAGAATGAGCAGTTCTTC.

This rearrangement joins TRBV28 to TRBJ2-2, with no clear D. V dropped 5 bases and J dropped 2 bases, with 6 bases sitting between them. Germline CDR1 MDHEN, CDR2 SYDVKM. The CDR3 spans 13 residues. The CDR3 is CASSAHNTGELFF. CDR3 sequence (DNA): TGTGCCAGCAGTGCCCACAACACCGGGGAGCTGTTTTTT.

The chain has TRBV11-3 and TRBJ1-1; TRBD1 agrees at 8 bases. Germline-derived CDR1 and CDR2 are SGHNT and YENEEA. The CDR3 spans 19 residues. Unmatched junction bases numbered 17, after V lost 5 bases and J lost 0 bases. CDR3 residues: CASSPRTGFISWMNTEAFF. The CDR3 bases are TGTGCCAGCAGCCCTCGGACAGGGTTTATATCCTGGATGAACACTGAAGCTTTCTTT. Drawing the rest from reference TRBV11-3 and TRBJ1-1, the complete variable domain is EAGVVQSPRYKIIEKKQPVAFWCNPISGHNTLYWYLQNLGQGPELLIRYENEEAVDDSQLPKDRFSAERLKGVDSTLKIQPAELGDSAVYLCASSPRTGFISWMNTEAFFGQGTRLTVV.

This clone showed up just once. DNA of the CDR3: TGTGCCAGCAGTTTGGGACAGGGTGACACTGAAGCTTTCTTT. It specifies CASSLGQGDTEAFF. This chain uses TRBV6-1 with TRBJ1-1; 9 bases align to TRBD1. Germline CDR1 and CDR2: MNHNS and SASEGT. V lost 5 bases and J lost 3; bases outside the gene matches: 4. CDR3 length: 14 amino acids.

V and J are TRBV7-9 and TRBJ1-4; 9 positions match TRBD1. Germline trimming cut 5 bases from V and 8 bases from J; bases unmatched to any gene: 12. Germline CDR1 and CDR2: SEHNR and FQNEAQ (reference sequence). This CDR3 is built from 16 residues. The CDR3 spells CASSPRSTGGREKLFF. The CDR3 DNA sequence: TGTGCCAGCAGCCCGCGATCCACAGGGGGCCGGGAAAAACTGTTTTTT.

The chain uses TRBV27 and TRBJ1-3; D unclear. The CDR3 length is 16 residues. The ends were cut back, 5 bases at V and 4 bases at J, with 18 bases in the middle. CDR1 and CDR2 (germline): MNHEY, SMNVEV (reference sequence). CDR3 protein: CASSDMGFSTGNTIYF. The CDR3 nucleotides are TGTGCCAGCAGTGATATGGGATTCTCCACCGGAAACACCATATATTTT.

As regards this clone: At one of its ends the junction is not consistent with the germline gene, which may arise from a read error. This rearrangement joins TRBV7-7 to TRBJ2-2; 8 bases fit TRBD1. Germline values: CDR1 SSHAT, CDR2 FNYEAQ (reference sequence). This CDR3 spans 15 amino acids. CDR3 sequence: CASSSGQGGTGELFF. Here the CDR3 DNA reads TGTGCTAGCAGCTCCGGACAGGGTGGAACCGGGGAGCTGTTTTTT.